These 27 T cell receptor beta chains came from one sample sequenced in a study of radiotherapy plus CTLA-4 blockade in lung cancer. Profiling relied on immunoSEQ multiplex PCR, and the TCRdb table lists in-frame clones only, not all of them. The sample records about 45,000 clones, 76% being singletons. Here the sequenced sample was peripheral blood, taken from a patient treated with radiotherapy plus ipilimumab. These receptors all stem from a human donor with non-small cell lung cancer who had stable disease on radiotherapy plus ipilimumab.

Written as DNA, the CDR3 is TGTGCCAGCATGGGGCAGGCTCTCGGTCAGCCCCAGCATTTT. It encodes CASMGQALGQPQHF. The gene calls are TRBV2 and TRBJ1-5; D may be TRBD1 (5 bases). Looked up from germline, CDR1 is SNHLY and CDR2 is FYNNEI. The CDR3 sequence is 14 residues long. With 7 bases removed from V and 6 bases from J, the gap between germline ends came to 16 bases.

V and J are TRBV5-1 and TRBJ2-1; weak D call: TRBD2 (5 bases). This CDR3 has 17 amino acids. The V and J ends lost 1 base and 3 bases respectively, with 17 bases between them. Germline CDR1 reads SGHRS; CDR2 reads YFSETQ. CDR3 region: CASSLSSLTIIYNEQFF. The CDR3, as DNA: TGCGCCAGCAGCTTGTCTAGCCTAACTATTATCTACAATGAGCAGTTCTTC.

This clone was seen once. The CDR3 protein is CASRGTLNTEAFF. The CDR3 DNA reads as TGCGCCAGCCGAGGGACCCTGAACACTGAAGCTTTCTTT. The rearrangement links TRBV10-1 to TRBJ1-1; perhaps TRBD1 as D (5 bases). This CDR3 spans 13 amino acids. V was cut by 8 bases and J by 0 bases, with 10 bases left in between. Germline-derived CDR1 and CDR2 are WNHNN and SYGVQD (reference sequence).

The chain couples TRBV7-9 to TRBJ2-3; 10 bases line up with TRBD1. The J segment lost 4 bases and the V segment lost 4 bases, leaving 11 bases of the junction unmatched. This CDR3 region has 17 residues. CDR1 is SEHNR and CDR2 is FQNEAQ in the germline V gene (reference sequence). CDR3 sequence reads: CASSSSLTGGLSDTQYF. The CDR3 nucleotides are TGTGCCAGCAGCTCGAGCTTGACAGGGGGCTTGTCAGATACGCAGTATTTT. Complete variable domain (other parts from reference TRBV7-9 and TRBJ2-3): DTGVSQNPRHKITKRGQNVTFRCDPISEHNRLYWYRQTLGQGPEFLTYFQNEAQLEKSRLLSDRFSAERPKGSFSTLEIQRTEQGDSAMYLCASSSSLTGGLSDTQYFGPGTRLTVL.

The chain joins TRBV9 to TRBJ2-1; D not resolved. The CDR3 contains 15 residues. V was clipped by 1 base and J by 5 bases, with 13 bases between them. Germline lookup yields CDR1 SGDLS and CDR2 YYNGEE. CDR3 in amino acids: CASSVMDLVNNEQFF. CDR3 DNA: TGTGCCAGCAGCGTAATGGATTTGGTAAACAATGAGCAGTTCTTC.

V and J are TRBV19 and TRBJ2-4; D remains ambiguous. CDR1 and CDR2 (germline): LNHDA, SQIVND (reference sequence). Trimming removed 5 bases at V and 1 base at J, with 12 bases between. This CDR3 comprises 15 residues. CDR3 bases: TGTGCCAGTAGTCCCTCAACGTACGCCAAAAACATTCAGTACTTC. Translated, it gives CASSPSTYAKNIQYF.

The rearrangement joins TRBV5-1 to TRBJ1-2, with a possible D match to TRBD1 (6 bases). Deletions cut 3 bases from V and 7 bases from J, with 19 bases between. CDR3 length equals 15 residues. The germline CDR1 and CDR2 sequences are SGHRS and YFSETQ. CDR3 region: CASSSPGQGPGGYTF. CDR3 sequence (DNA): TGCGCCAGCAGCTCACCGGGACAAGGCCCCGGTGGCTACACCTTC. Using reference TRBV5-1 and TRBJ1-2 for the parts outside the CDR3, the full variable domain is KAGVTQTPRYLIKTRGQQVTLSCSPISGHRSVSWYQQTPGQGLQFLFEYFSETQRNKGNFPGRFSGRQFSNSRSEMNVSTLELGDSALYLCASSSPGQGPGGYTFGSGTRLTVV.

The J gene is TRBJ1-5, the V gene TRBV5-1; 8 positions agree with TRBD1. V gave up 2 bases and J gave up 0 bases; unmatched junction bases: 1. Per germline, CDR1 SGHRS and CDR2 YFSETQ. This CDR3 region has 15 residues. The CDR3 DNA reads TGCGCCAGCAGCTTACAGGGGGATAGCAATCAGCCCCAGCATTTT. Translated, it gives CASSLQGDSNQPQHF.

The chain has TRBV7-2 and TRBJ2-7, with 7 bases fitting TRBD1. There are 14 residues in the CDR3. Trimming cost V 5 bases and J 2 bases; bases outside gene matches: 6. The V gene's germline CDR1 is SGHTA and CDR2 FQGNSA. As DNA, the CDR3 is TGTGCCAGCAGCCTAACGACAGGGACCTACGAGCAGTACTTC. Amino acid sequence: CASSLTTGTYEQYF.

This clone was observed a few times. The J gene is TRBJ2-7, the V gene TRBV10-3; 10 bases agree with TRBD1. This CDR3 has 15 residues. V gave up 8 bases and J gave up 1 base; unmatched junction bases: 8. The germline V gene has CDR1 ENHRY and CDR2 SYGVKD. CDR3 region: CAIVTGTGVSYEQYV. The CDR3 bases are TGTGCCATCGTAACCGGGACAGGGGTTTCCTACGAGCAGTACGTC.

This sequence joins TRBV19 and TRBJ1-5; no firm D call. The CDR3 loop spans 15 amino acids. Germline values: CDR1 LNHDA, CDR2 SQIVND (reference sequence). V shed 5 bases and J shed 0 bases, with 11 bases lying between them. The DNA for the CDR3 is TGTGCCAGTAGTGTCGGGCGGGATAGCAATCAGCCCCAGCATTTT. Translated, it gives CASSVGRDSNQPQHF.

The chain couples TRBV5-1 to TRBJ1-4, with TRBD1 as a possible D gene (6 bases). CDR3 size: 16 residues. Germline V gene lookup returns CDR1 SGHRS and CDR2 YFSETQ. Between the trimmed V and J ends, which lost 1 base and 5 bases, there was a span of 15 bases. CDR3 protein: CASSLLIGGENEKLFF. The CDR3 region has the DNA TGCGCCAGCAGCTTGTTAATAGGGGGTGAGAATGAAAAACTGTTTTTT.

The rearrangement joins TRBV10-1 to TRBJ2-2; 10 bases match TRBD2. CDR3 size: 14 residues. The junction had 1 base not matched to a gene; V was cut back by 4 bases and J by 5 bases. Germline values: CDR1 WNHNN, CDR2 SYGVQD (reference sequence). The CDR3 loop reads CASSGTSGTGELFF. The CDR3 coding sequence is TGCGCCAGCAGTGGGACTAGCGGTACCGGGGAGCTGTTTTTT.

The chain employs TRBV4-3 and TRBJ1-2, with 7 positions matching TRBD1. In germline, CDR1 is LGHNA, CDR2 YSLEER. The length of the CDR3 is 14 residues. With 4 bases clipped from V and 6 bases from J, the junction kept 8 bases outside the gene matches. The CDR3 region is CASSPPGQPHGYTF. CDR3 nucleotides: TGCGCCAGCAGCCCCCCGGGACAGCCGCATGGCTACACCTTC.

The CDR3 reads CASRRVGGFISYEQYV. The CDR3 DNA is TGTGCCAGCAGGAGGGTGGGGGGATTTATATCCTACGAGCAGTACGTC. The J gene is TRBJ2-7, the V gene TRBV2; a possible D gene is TRBD2 (6 bases). V was trimmed by 6 bases and J by 1 base, leaving 19 bases between them. The CDR3 length is 16 residues. Germline V gene sequence: CDR1 SNHLY, CDR2 FYNNEI.

This clone was seen only a few times. This chain connects TRBV5-4 to TRBJ2-7, with 11 bases identical to TRBD2. This CDR3 is built from 13 residues. Trimming removed 5 bases from V and 5 bases from J; junction bases left unmatched: 3. Germline assignment: CDR1 SGHNT and CDR2 YYREEE (reference sequence). The CDR3 reads CASRGGLADEQYF. The CDR3 region has the DNA TGTGCCAGCAGAGGGGGACTAGCGGACGAGCAGTACTTC.

The chain carries TRBV7-2 and TRBJ1-4; 7 bases fit TRBD1. CDR1 and CDR2 (germline): SGHTA, FQGNSA. The V and J ends lost 5 bases and 0 bases, in that order; junction bases with no gene match: 9. There are 17 residues in the CDR3. CDR3 region: CASSRDSRTATNEKLFF. The CDR3 DNA sequence: TGTGCCAGCAGCCGGGACAGTAGAACTGCAACTAATGAAAAACTGTTTTTT. Looking up the rest from reference TRBV7-2 and TRBJ1-4 gives the full variable domain: GAGVSQSPSNKVTEKGKDVELRCDPISGHTALYWYRQSLGQGLEFLIYFQGNSAPDKSGLPSDRFSAERTGGSVSTLTIQRTQQEDSAVYLCASSRDSRTATNEKLFFGSGTQLSVL.

This chain links TRBV4-1 with TRBJ1-4; no definite D call. CDR1 is MGHRA and CDR2 is YSYEKL in the germline V gene. CDR3 size: 17 residues. Trimming pared 4 bases from V and 1 base from J, leaving 16 bases between. For the CDR3, the DNA is TGCGCCAGCAGCCTTAATGAAGGCTTAGTAACTAATGAAAAACTGTTTTTT. Translation: CASSLNEGLVTNEKLFF.

The chain couples TRBV18 to TRBJ2-2; no clear D gene. This CDR3 region has 17 residues. V was clipped by 0 bases and J by 0 bases, with 11 bases between them. Germline assignment: CDR1 KGHSH and CDR2 LQKENI. The CDR3 DNA reads TGTGCCAGCTCACCACCGAGAGGTACATCGAACACCGGGGAGCTGTTTTTT. This codes for CASSPPRGTSNTGELFF.

V and J are TRBV28 and TRBJ1-2; 11 bases are shared with TRBD1. The germline CDR1 and CDR2 sequences are MDHEN and SYDVKM. The V gene end was trimmed by 3 bases and the J gene end by 7 bases; junction bases not matched to a gene: 7. The CDR3 is made up of 15 amino acids. The CDR3 DNA is TGTGCCAGCAGTTTCCTTGGGACAGGGGGAGCTGGCTACACCTTC. Translation: CASSFLGTGGAGYTF.

The sample holds one count of this clone. The rearrangement uses TRBV18 and TRBJ1-2, with D unresolved. Germline V gene lookup returns CDR1 KGHSH and CDR2 LQKENI. The CDR3 is 14 amino acids. Trimming removed 2 bases from V and 6 bases from J, with 13 bases in between. CDR3 residues: CASSPGGVGDGYTF. In nucleotides, the CDR3 is TGTGCCAGCTCACCAGGTGGGGTCGGAGATGGCTACACCTTC. Full variable domain (missing parts from reference TRBV18 and TRBJ1-2): NAGVMQNPRHLVRRRGQEARLRCSPMKGHSHVYWYRQLPEEGLKFMVYLQKENIIDESGMPKERFSAEFPKEGPSILRIQQVVRGDSAAYFCASSPGGVGDGYTFGSGTRLTVV.

The chain couples TRBV7-8 to TRBJ2-5, with D unresolved. Per germline, CDR1 SGHVS and CDR2 FQNEAQ. V lost 1 base, J lost 2 bases, and 14 bases lay in between. This CDR3 contains 16 residues. For the CDR3, the DNA is TGTGCCAGCAGCTTAGTCGGCGTAGGGTTTCAAGAGACCCAGTACTTC. Translation gives CASSLVGVGFQETQYF. Full variable domain (remainder filled in from reference TRBV7-8 and TRBJ2-5): GAGVSQSPRYKVAKRGQDVALRCDPISGHVSLFWYQQALGQGPEFLTYFQNEAQLDKSGLPSDRFFAERPEGSVSTLKIQRTQQEDSAVYLCASSLVGVGFQETQYFGPGTRLLVL.

This sequence joins TRBV11-3 and TRBJ2-1; no definite D call. This CDR3 has 14 residues. CDR1 is SGHNT, CDR2 YENEEA, per germline. Trimming pared 0 bases from V and 12 bases from J, leaving 15 bases between. CDR3 region: CASSLDPITPRQFF. DNA for the CDR3: TGTGCCAGCAGCTTAGATCCCATTACCCCGAGGCAGTTCTTC.

V gene TRBV6-6 combines with J gene TRBJ2-2; D could derive from TRBD1 or TRBD2 (5 bases each). Germline loops: CDR1 MNHNY, CDR2 SVGAGI (reference sequence). V was shortened by 8 bases and J by 6 bases, with 13 bases between the two germline ends. The CDR3 covers 13 residues. The CDR3 sequence is CASSPGGAGELFF. CDR3 in DNA: TGTGCCAGCTCGCCTGGGGGAGCCGGGGAGCTGTTTTTT.

A word on this clone: A read error may be the cause here, since a much bigger clone is one base away. CDR3 in amino acids: CASSSQRVYGYTF. CDR3 DNA: TGTGCCAGCAGCTCACAGAGAGTCTATGGCTACACCTTC. V is TRBV6-5 and J is TRBJ1-2; D call uncertain. The CDR3 runs 13 residues. The V end was cut by 6 bases, the J end by 4 bases, with 12 bases between. CDR1 and CDR2 (germline): MNHEY, SVGAGI.

This rearrangement joins TRBV7-9 to TRBJ1-1, with D possibly TRBD1 on 6 matching bases. Between the trimmed V and J ends, which lost 5 bases and 1 base, there was a span of 8 bases. Per germline, CDR1 SEHNR and CDR2 FQNEAQ (reference sequence). There are 13 residues in the CDR3. CDR3 sequence (DNA): TGTGCCAGCAGCAGACAGGAGAACACTGAAGCTTTCTTT. Translation: CASSRQENTEAFF.

The chain links TRBV6-5 to TRBJ1-3; D possibly corresponds to TRBD1 (5 bases). The CDR3 covers 12 residues. In germline, CDR1 is MNHEY, CDR2 SVGAGI. Trimming removed 6 bases from V and 5 bases from J, with 8 bases in between. The CDR3 is CASRDTRNTIYF. The CDR3 DNA reads as TGTGCCAGCAGGGACACCCGAAACACCATATATTTT.